The sequence of this T cell receptor (beta chain) was determined in a study of blood T cell repertoires in COVID-19. CDR1 and CDR2 from the germline V gene are SGHRS and YFSETQ. The CDR3 sequence is 14 residues long. V lost 7 bases and J 0 bases, leaving 11 bases between the germline ends. The method was immunoSEQ multiplex PCR; TCRdb's version includes in-frame clones alone and lacks a portion of them. The sample records about 180,000 clones, approximately 86% being singletons. Sequenced input: peripheral blood. The chain carries TRBV5-1 and TRBJ1-3; D might be TRBD1 (5 bases). This TCR was sampled from a woman older than 75 with acute or convalescent COVID-19. DNA of the CDR3: TGCGCCAGCGCGGAGGGGTTCTCTGGAAACACCATATATTTT. Its protein product is CASAEGFSGNTIYF.